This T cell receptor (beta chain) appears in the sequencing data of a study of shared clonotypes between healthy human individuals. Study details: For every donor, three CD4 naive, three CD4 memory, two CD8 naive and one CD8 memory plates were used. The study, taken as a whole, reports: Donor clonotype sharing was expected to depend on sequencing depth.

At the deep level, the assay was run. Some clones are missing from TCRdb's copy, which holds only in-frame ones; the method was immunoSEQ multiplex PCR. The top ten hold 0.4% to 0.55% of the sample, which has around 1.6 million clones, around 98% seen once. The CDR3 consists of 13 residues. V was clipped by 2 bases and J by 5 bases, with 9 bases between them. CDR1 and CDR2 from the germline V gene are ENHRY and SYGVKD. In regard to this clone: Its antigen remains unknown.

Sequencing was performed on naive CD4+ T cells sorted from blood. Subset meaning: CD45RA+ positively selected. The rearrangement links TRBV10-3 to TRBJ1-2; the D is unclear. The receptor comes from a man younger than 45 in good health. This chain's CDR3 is CAISESLAYGYTF. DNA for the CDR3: TGTGCCATCAGTGAGAGTCTGGCGTATGGCTACACCTTC.